This TCR beta chain was obtained from a study of Graves' ophthalmopathy and Graves' hyperthyroidism. Germline lookup yields CDR1 MNHGY and CDR2 SVAAGI. The CDR3 is made up of 14 amino acids. V was clipped by 6 bases and J by 2 bases; unmatched bases: 4. RNA transcripts were the source from which TCR beta CDR3 regions were amplified. Second-round multiplex PCR came after a first-round RT-PCR that employed HTBI primers. TCRdb reprocessed the multiplex PCR reads via MiXCR and lists one record per CDR3 protein. The sample has around 36,000 distinct CDR3 sequences, approximately 55% seen once; the top ten hold about 25%.

The sequence was collected from an adult woman with stable Graves' hyperthyroidism. The sequencing input was peripheral blood. The chain links TRBV6-9 to TRBJ2-7; 10 bases fit TRBD2. CDR3 loop: CASSGTSDAYEQYF. For the CDR3, the DNA is TGTGCCAGCAGCGGGACTAGCGATGCCTACGAGCAGTACTTC.